Listed below are T cell receptor beta chains from one sample, sequenced in a study of OX40 agonist ivuxolimab in advanced cancers. TCRdb keeps only in-frame clones here, not all; method: immunoSEQ multiplex PCR. The table shows some 95,000 clones, with 92% occurring only once. The sample here was CD4+ or CD8+ T cells sorted from blood, taken in a trial of the OX40 agonist ivuxolimab. These receptors all come from an adult with an advanced solid tumor such as melanoma, head and neck, liver or kidney cancer. Both conserved end residues are part of each CDR3. The order of the fields is V gene, D gene, J gene, clone size, CDR3 protein, CDR3 DNA. The D gene is left open where the match is weak. Rows may omit the clone size; those that give it use once, few, many or a size class.

TRBV27	TRBD1	TRBJ1-5	NA	CASSFGQGGQPQHF	TGTGCCAGCAGTTTCGGACAGGGCGGTCAGCCCCAGCATTTT
TRBV6-1	TRBD1	TRBJ2-2	NA	CASSVGQGANTGELFF	TGTGCCAGCAGTGTCGGACAGGGCGCGAACACCGGGGAGCTGTTTTTT
TRBV6-1	NA	TRBJ2-7	NA	CASSEGSANRVIEQYF	TGTGCCAGCAGTGAAGGGTCCGCGAATCGAGTAATCGAGCAGTACTTC
TRBV7-2	NA	TRBJ1-1	NA	CASSPQGRATEAFF	TGTGCCAGCAGCCCCCAGGGGAGGGCCACTGAAGCTTTCTTT
TRBV5-1	NA	TRBJ1-3	NA	CASSLGGSGNTIYF	TGCGCCAGCAGCTTGGGTGGCTCTGGAAACACCATATATTTT
TRBV5-1	NA	TRBJ1-2	few	CASSLPNPIQTNYGYTF	TGCGCCAGCAGCTTGCCGAACCCAATTCAGACTAACTATGGCTACACCTTC
TRBV6-4	TRBD1	TRBJ1-5	NA	CASSPTGGGQPQHF	TGTGCCAGCAGTCCAACAGGGGGGGGTCAGCCCCAGCATTTT
TRBV5-6	NA	TRBJ1-5	NA	CASSYDRGNQPQHF	TGTGCCAGCAGTTACGATCGGGGCAATCAGCCCCAGCATTTT
TRBV5-4	TRBD2	TRBJ2-7	many	CASSFGASGSYEQYF	TGTGCCAGCAGCTTTGGGGCTAGCGGGAGCTACGAGCAGTACTTC
TRBV27	NA	TRBJ1-2	NA	CASSSREGGRGYTF	TGTGCCAGCAGTTCTCGGGAGGGGGGTCGCGGCTACACCTTC
TRBV10-3	TRBD1	TRBJ1-2	NA	CAISTTGQGAYGYTF	TGTGCCATCAGTACAACCGGACAGGGGGCCTATGGCTACACCTTC
TRBV10-1	TRBD1	TRBJ2-2	NA	CASSEDRGRGTGELFF	TGCGCCAGCAGCGAAGACAGGGGGCGTGGGACCGGGGAGCTGTTTTTT
TRBV5-4	NA	TRBJ2-3	NA	CASAPGPKGDTQYF	TGTGCCAGTGCACCGGGCCCCAAGGGAGATACGCAGTATTTT
TRBV30	NA	TRBJ1-1	few	CAWSVRGNTEAFF	TGTGCCTGGAGTGTAAGAGGGAATACTGAAGCTTTCTTT
TRBV18	NA	TRBJ2-5	NA	CASSPRWGVGETQYF	TGTGCCAGCTCACCGCGATGGGGTGTGGGAGAGACCCAGTACTTC
TRBV5-1	NA	TRBJ2-1	NA	CASSLVLSSNEQFF	TGCGCCAGCAGCTTGGTACTTTCGAGTAATGAGCAGTTCTTC
TRBV5-6	TRBD2	TRBJ2-1	NA	CASRLGGGVNNEQFF	TGTGCCAGCAGACTCGGCGGGGGGGTTAACAATGAGCAGTTCTTC
TRBV4-2	NA	TRBJ1-3	NA	CASSQELGTRNTIYF	TGTGCCAGCAGCCAAGAACTAGGGACTCGAAACACCATATATTTT
TRBV27	NA	TRBJ1-1	NA	CASSYISRGGTEAFF	TGTGCCAGCAGTTACATTTCGAGGGGAGGAACTGAAGCTTTCTTT
TRBV7-9	TRBD1	TRBJ1-1	NA	CASSFDRVTEAFF	TGTGCCAGCAGCTTCGACAGGGTCACTGAAGCTTTCTTT
TRBV20-1	TRBD1	TRBJ2-5	NA	CSADRGETQYF	TGCAGTGCCGACAGGGGGGAGACCCAGTACTTC
TRBV6-5	TRBD1	TRBJ1-6	NA	CASRRTGRNSPLHF	TGTGCCAGCAGAAGGACAGGGAGGAATTCACCCCTCCACTTT
TRBV9	TRBD2	TRBJ2-5	NA	CASSVGLAEETQYF	TGTGCCAGCAGCGTAGGACTAGCGGAAGAGACCCAGTACTTC
TRBV6-1	NA	TRBJ1-5	NA	CASSDRSGGMPQHF	TGTGCCAGCAGTGACCGATCGGGGGGCATGCCCCAGCATTTT
TRBV7-8	TRBD1	TRBJ2-1	NA	CASSLTGGSYNEQFF	TGTGCCAGCAGCTTAACAGGGGGCTCCTACAATGAGCAGTTCTTC
TRBV6-1	TRBD2	TRBJ2-3	NA	CASSVRLAVLTNTQYF	TGTGCCAGCAGTGTAAGACTAGCGGTACTCACGAATACGCAGTATTTT
TRBV7-6	NA	TRBJ2-5	NA	CASSLDLPGVGETQYF	TGTGCCAGCAGCTTAGATCTACCGGGTGTGGGAGAGACCCAGTACTTC
TRBV7-9	NA	TRBJ2-5	NA	CASSQDSQETQYF	TGTGCCAGCAGCCAGGACAGCCAAGAGACCCAGTACTTC
TRBV5-1	TRBD2	TRBJ2-3	NA	CASSLPSGSTDTQYF	TGCGCCAGCAGCTTGCCTAGCGGCAGCACAGATACGCAGTATTTT
TRBV5-4	NA	TRBJ2-1	NA	CASSGTTGSSYNEQFF	TGTGCCAGCAGTGGTACCACAGGGAGCTCCTACAATGAGCAGTTCTTC
TRBV11-2	NA	TRBJ1-2	NA	CASTLSAGDYGYTF	TGTGCCAGCACCCTCTCTGCAGGGGATTACGGCTACACCTTC
TRBV6-6	TRBD1	TRBJ2-3	NA	CASRPGQGPHTQYF	TGTGCCAGCAGACCGGGACAGGGGCCCCATACGCAGTATTTT
TRBV11-2	NA	TRBJ1-2	NA	CASSLVGGRSGYTF	TGTGCCAGCAGCTTAGTAGGGGGGCGGAGTGGCTACACCTTC
TRBV25-1	TRBD2	TRBJ2-1	NA	CASSEYSGSLTEQFF	TGTGCCAGCAGTGAATATAGCGGGAGTCTTACTGAGCAGTTCTTC
TRBV2	TRBD2	TRBJ2-5	NA	CASRASGGVREIQYF	TGTGCCAGCAGAGCTAGCGGGGGGGTCCGCGAGATCCAGTACTTC
TRBV30	TRBD2	TRBJ2-1	NA	CAWSLAGGRWEQFF	TGTGCCTGGAGCCTAGCGGGAGGGCGTTGGGAGCAGTTCTTC
TRBV7-8	TRBD1	TRBJ1-1	NA	CASSMGQGRSEAFF	TGTGCCAGCAGCATGGGACAGGGCAGGTCTGAAGCTTTCTTT
TRBV5-1	NA	TRBJ2-7	NA	CASSINSYEQYF	TGCGCCAGCAGCATCAACTCCTACGAGCAGTACTTC
TRBV11-3	NA	TRBJ2-7	NA	CASSLRAESSYEQYF	TGTGCCAGCAGCTTAAGGGCAGAAAGCTCCTACGAGCAGTACTTC
TRBV11-3	NA	TRBJ2-1	NA	CASSLRGASYNEQFF	TGTGCCAGCAGCCTAAGGGGGGCCTCCTACAATGAGCAGTTCTTC
TRBV18	NA	TRBJ1-2	NA	CASSPDAFYGYTF	TGTGCCAGCTCCCCCGACGCATTCTATGGCTACACCTTC
TRBV7-9	NA	TRBJ2-7	NA	CASSRTSSYEQYF	TGTGCCAGCAGCCGGACGTCCTCCTACGAGCAGTACTTC
TRBV6-5	NA	TRBJ2-3	NA	CASSYFSGSGTDTQYF	TGTGCCAGCAGTTACTTTTCGGGGAGCGGGACAGATACGCAGTATTTT
TRBV6-1	NA	TRBJ2-7	NA	CASSEHTAAYEQYF	TGTGCCAGCAGTGAACACACTGCCGCCTACGAGCAGTACTTC
TRBV5-1	NA	TRBJ1-6	once	CASSLSGGGRSPLHF	TGCGCCAGCAGCTTGTCGGGGGGTGGTCGATCACCCCTCCACTTT
TRBV30	NA	TRBJ1-2	NA	CAWRHRTGMNYGYTF	TGTGCCTGGAGGCACCGGACTGGGATGAACTACGGCTACACCTTC
TRBV13	TRBD1	TRBJ2-5	NA	CASSLGLGQGGETQYF	TGTGCCAGCAGCTTAGGCCTAGGACAGGGGGGTGAGACCCAGTACTTC
TRBV27	NA	TRBJ1-1	NA	CASSLKAVGGAVSSNTEAFF	TGTGCCAGCAGTTTAAAGGCAGTCGGGGGCGCGGTGTCTTCGAACACTGAAGCTTTCTTT
TRBV30	NA	TRBJ2-1	NA	CAWTSQSSYNEQFF	TGTGCCTGGACTAGCCAATCCTCCTACAATGAGCAGTTCTTC
TRBV6-5	NA	TRBJ2-2	NA	CASRDYTGELFF	TGTGCCAGCAGGGATTACACCGGGGAGCTGTTTTTT
TRBV30	NA	TRBJ2-7	NA	CAWSPGRDYEQYF	TGTGCCTGGAGTCCGGGACGGGATTACGAGCAGTACTTC
TRBV19	NA	TRBJ2-1	NA	CASSTTGNEQFF	TGTGCCAGTAGTACCACAGGGAATGAGCAGTTCTTC
TRBV5-1	TRBD2	TRBJ2-1	NA	CASSLAETSGGAKFNEQFF	TGCGCCAGCAGCTTGGCCGAGACTAGCGGGGGGGCCAAATTCAATGAGCAGTTCTTC